This T cell receptor (beta chain) was captured in a study of OX40 agonist ivuxolimab in advanced cancers. TCRdb's table, derived via immunoSEQ multiplex PCR, lists solely in-frame clones and lacks some. The table lists 50,000 to 60,000 clones, about 87% of them singletons. The CDR3 is 13 residues long. Germline CDR1 GTSNPN, CDR2 SVGIG (reference sequence). With V trimmed by 4 bases and J by 4 bases, 5 bases remained unmatched. The source of this sequence is an adult with an advanced solid tumor such as melanoma, head and neck, liver or kidney cancer. The starting material was CD4+ or CD8+ T cells sorted from blood, obtained in a trial of the OX40 agonist ivuxolimab. This chain links TRBV30 with TRBJ1-1, with 8 nucleotides matching TRBD1. The CDR3 bases are TGTGCCTGGACCAGGGGGCGCGGCACTGAAGCTTTCTTT. This translates into CAWTRGRGTEAFF.